What follows is one T cell receptor beta chain and its context. Antigen specificity is unknown. Triplicate approximately 300,000-cell sorts were made of each CD8+ T cell subset. This specimen belongs to a study of CXCR3-negative and CXCR3-positive naive CD8 T cells. Preparation of TRB cDNA libraries relied on 5' RACE carrying UMI labels. One entry per CDR3 protein, without DNA, is what TCRdb gives after re-calling the 5' RACE reads. The sample table sets out around 84,000 distinct CDR3 sequences. Regarding the study as a whole: The study inferred TCR strength from TRB CDR3 properties and found comparable surface CD5 between naive subsets. TRB CDR3s were more hydrophobic in CXCR3-positive than in CXCR3-negative naive cells. Relative to memory CD8+ cells, whose diversity was much lower, both naive subsets had comparably high diversity.

There are 16 residues in the CDR3. CDR1 is MNHEY, CDR2 SMNVEV, per germline (reference sequence). The specimen was naive CXCR3+ CD8+ T cells from blood. Indicated subset: CD45RO-CCR7+CD27+CD95- naive CD8+ T cells expressing CXCR3 (TNR3+). V gene TRBV27 combines with J gene TRBJ1-1. This sequence was found in a human donor in good health. Some clones in this sample may be carry-over from other donors' samples. This CDR3 is CASISHPEGMNTEAFF.